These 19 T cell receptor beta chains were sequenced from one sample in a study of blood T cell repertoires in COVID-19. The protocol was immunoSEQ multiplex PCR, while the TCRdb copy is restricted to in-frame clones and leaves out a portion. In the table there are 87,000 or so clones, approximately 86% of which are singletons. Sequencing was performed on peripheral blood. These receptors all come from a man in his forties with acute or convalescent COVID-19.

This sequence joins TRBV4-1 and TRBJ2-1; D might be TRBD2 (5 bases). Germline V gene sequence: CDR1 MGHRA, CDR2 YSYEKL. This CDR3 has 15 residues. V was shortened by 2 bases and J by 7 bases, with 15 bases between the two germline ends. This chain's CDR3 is CASSQLEGMKNEQFF. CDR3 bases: TGCGCCAGCAGCCAATTAGAGGGAATGAAAAATGAGCAGTTCTTC.

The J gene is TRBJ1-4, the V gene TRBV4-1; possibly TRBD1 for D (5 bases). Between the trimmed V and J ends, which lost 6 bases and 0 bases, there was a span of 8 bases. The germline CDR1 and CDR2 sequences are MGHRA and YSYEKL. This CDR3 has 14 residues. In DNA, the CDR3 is TGCGCCAGCAGTGACAGCGCAACTAATGAAAAACTGTTTTTT. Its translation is CASSDSATNEKLFF.

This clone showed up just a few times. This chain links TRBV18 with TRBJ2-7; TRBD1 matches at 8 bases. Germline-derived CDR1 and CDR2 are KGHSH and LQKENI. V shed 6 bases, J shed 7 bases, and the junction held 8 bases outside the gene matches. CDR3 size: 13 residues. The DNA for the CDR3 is TGTGCCAGCTCTGAGACAGGGGCGAATGAGCAGTACTTC. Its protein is CASSETGANEQYF.

CDR3: CASSPNVLDRGNYEQYF. The CDR3 DNA reads TGTGCCAGCTCACCCAACGTTCTAGATCGGGGTAACTACGAGCAGTACTTC. This chain connects TRBV18 to TRBJ2-7; tentatively, D is TRBD2 (5 bases). Trimming stripped 3 bases from V and 3 bases from J, with 21 bases between. The V gene's germline CDR1 is KGHSH and CDR2 LQKENI. This CDR3 is built from 17 residues.

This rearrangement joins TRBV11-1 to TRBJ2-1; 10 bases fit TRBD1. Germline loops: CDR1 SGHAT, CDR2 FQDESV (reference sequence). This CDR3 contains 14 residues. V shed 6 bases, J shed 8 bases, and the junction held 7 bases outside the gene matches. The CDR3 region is CASRTGDRGHEQFF. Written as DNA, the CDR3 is TGTGCCAGCAGGACCGGGGACAGGGGCCATGAGCAGTTCTTC.

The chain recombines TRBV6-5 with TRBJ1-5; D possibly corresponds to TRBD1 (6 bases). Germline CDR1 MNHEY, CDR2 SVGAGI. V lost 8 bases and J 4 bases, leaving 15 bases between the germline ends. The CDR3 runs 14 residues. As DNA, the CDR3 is TGTGCCAGCCGACCGACAGGAGCGAATCAGCCCCAGCATTTT. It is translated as CASRPTGANQPQHF.

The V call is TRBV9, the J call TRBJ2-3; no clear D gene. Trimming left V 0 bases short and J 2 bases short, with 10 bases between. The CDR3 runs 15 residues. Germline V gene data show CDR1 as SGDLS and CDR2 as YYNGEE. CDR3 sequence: CASSVALRSTDTQYF. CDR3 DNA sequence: TGTGCCAGCAGCGTAGCTCTGCGGTCCACAGATACGCAGTATTTT.

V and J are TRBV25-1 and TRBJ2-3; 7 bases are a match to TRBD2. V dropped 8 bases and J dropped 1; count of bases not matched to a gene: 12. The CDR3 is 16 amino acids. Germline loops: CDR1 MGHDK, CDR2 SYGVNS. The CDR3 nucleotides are TGTGCCAGCCTACGACACGGGGGGAGCGGCACAGATACGCAGTATTTT. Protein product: CASLRHGGSGTDTQYF.

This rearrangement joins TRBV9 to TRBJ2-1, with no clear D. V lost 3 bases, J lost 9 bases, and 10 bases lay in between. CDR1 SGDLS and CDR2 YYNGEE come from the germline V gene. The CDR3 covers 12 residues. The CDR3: CASSATAAEQFF. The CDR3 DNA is TGTGCCAGCAGCGCTACCGCGGCTGAGCAGTTCTTC. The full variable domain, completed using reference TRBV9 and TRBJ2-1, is DSGVTQTPKHLITATGQRVTLRCSPRSGDLSVYWYQQSLDQGLQFLIQYYNGEERAKGNILERFSAQQFPDLHSELNLSSLELGDSALYFCASSATAAEQFFGPGTRLTVL.

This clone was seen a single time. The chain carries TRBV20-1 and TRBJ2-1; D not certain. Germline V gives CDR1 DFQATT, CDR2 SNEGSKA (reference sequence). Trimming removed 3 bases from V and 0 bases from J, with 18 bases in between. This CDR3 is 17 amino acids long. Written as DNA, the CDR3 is TGCAGTGCTAGTGACCCCCCGAGGCCCGACTCCTACAATGAGCAGTTCTTC. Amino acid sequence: CSASDPPRPDSYNEQFF.

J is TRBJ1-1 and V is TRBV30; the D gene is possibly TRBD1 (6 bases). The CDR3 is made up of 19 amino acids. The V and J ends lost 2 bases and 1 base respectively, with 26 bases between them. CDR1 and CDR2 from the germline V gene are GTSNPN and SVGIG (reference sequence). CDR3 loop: CAWSPPVGTKKGGNTEAFF. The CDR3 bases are TGTGCCTGGAGTCCTCCGGTAGGGACAAAGAAAGGGGGGAACACTGAAGCTTTCTTT.

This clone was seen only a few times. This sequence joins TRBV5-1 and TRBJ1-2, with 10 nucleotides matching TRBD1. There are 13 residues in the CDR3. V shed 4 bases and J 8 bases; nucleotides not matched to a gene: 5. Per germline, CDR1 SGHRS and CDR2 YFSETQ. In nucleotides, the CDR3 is TGCGCCAGCAGCCCTCCGACAGGGGGCGGCTACACCTTC. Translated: CASSPPTGGGYTF.

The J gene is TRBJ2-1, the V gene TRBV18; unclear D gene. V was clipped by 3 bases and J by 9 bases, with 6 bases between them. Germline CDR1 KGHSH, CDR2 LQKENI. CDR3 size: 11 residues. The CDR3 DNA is TGTGCCAGCTCACCGGGCGTTGAGCAGTTCTTC. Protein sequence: CASSPGVEQFF.

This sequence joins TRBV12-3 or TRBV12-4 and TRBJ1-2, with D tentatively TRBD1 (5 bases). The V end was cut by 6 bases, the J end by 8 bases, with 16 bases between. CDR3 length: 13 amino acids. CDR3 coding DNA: TGTGCCAGCAGCCAACTGGGGGGTTACGGCTACACCTTC. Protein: CASSQLGGYGYTF.

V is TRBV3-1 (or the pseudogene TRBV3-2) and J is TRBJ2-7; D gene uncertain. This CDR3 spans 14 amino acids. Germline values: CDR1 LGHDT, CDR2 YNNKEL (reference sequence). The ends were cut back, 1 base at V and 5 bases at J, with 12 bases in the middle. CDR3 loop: CASSQGPLVHEQYF. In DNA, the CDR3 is TGTGCCAGCAGCCAAGGGCCGCTGGTTCACGAGCAGTACTTC.

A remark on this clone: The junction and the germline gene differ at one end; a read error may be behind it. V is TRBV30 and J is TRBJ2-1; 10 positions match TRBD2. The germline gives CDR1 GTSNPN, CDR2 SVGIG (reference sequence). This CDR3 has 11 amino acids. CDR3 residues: CTSGDNNEQFF. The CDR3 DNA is TGCACTAGCGGGGACAACAATGAGCAGTTCTTC.

CDR3 sequence: CASSLTGSSYNEQFF. As DNA, the CDR3 is TGTGCCAGCAGTCTCACAGGGAGCTCCTACAATGAGCAGTTCTTC. The chain employs TRBV27 and TRBJ2-1, with a possible D match to TRBD1 (6 bases). Germline loops: CDR1 MNHEY, CDR2 SMNVEV (reference sequence). The CDR3 consists of 15 residues. The germline V and J ends were trimmed by 5 bases and 0 bases, with 11 bases remaining between them.

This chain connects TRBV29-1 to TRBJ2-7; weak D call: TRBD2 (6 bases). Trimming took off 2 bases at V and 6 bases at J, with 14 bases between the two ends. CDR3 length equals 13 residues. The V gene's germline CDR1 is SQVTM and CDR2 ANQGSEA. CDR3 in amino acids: CSVEPSGGGEQYF. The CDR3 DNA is TGCAGCGTTGAACCGTCCGGGGGTGGCGAGCAGTACTTC.

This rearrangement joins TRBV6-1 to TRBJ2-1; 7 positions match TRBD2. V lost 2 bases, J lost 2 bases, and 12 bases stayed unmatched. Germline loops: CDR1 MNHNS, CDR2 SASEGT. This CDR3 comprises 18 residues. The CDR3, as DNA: TGTGCCAGCAGTGAATACCCCCCGGCGGGAGCTGCCTACAATGAGCAGTTCTTC. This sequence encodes CASSEYPPAGAAYNEQFF.